This is a list of T cell receptor beta chains from one sample in a study of T cell repertoires in cytomegalovirus infection. TCRdb re-called the reads with MiXCR, one entry per CDR3 protein. Counted here are fewer than 60,000 distinct CDR3 sequences, less than 20% occurring once; the ten biggest clones make up about four fifths. Their specific antigens are unknown. Source: CD8+ T cells from cultured PBMCs, taken from culture after CMV antigen stimulation. The receptors derive from a human donor in good health (CMV status not recorded). Some clones in this sample may be carry-over from other donors' samples. CDR3s include the opening cysteine and the closing phenylalanine or tryptophan. The D gene is left open where the match is weak. The size entry is marked missing in some rows and otherwise reads once, few, many or a size class.

TRBV24-1	TRBJ2-3	TRBD1	few	TGTGCCACCAGCCCCGGAAGGACAGGGGGCTTCACAGATACGCAGTATTTT	CATSPGRTGGFTDTQYF
TRBV11-2	TRBJ2-7	TRBD1	few	TGTGCCAGCAGCCCGGGACAGGCGTCGTACGAGCAGTACTTC	CASSPGQASYEQYF
TRBV5-5	TRBJ1-1	-	-	TGTGCCAGCAGCAATGACAGGAACACTGAAGCTTTCTTT	CASSNDRNTEAFF
TRBV29-1	TRBJ1-2	-	few	TGCAGCGTTGACCGCGGGACACTGAATGGCTACACCTTC	CSVDRGTLNGYTF
TRBV9	TRBJ1-1	TRBD1	few	TGTGCCAGCAGCGAACAGGGGGTCACTGAAGCTTTCTTT	CASSEQGVTEAFF
TRBV4-3	TRBJ1-1	-	-	TGCGCCAGCAGCCAGGAACCAGAGGAAATGAACACTGAAGCTTTCTTT	CASSQEPEEMNTEAFF
TRBV28	TRBJ1-1	-	-	TGTGCCAGCGGGCACAACACTGAAGCTTTCTTT	CASGHNTEAFF
TRBV27	TRBJ1-2	TRBD1	-	TGTGCCAGCAGTCTGGGACAGCTCTCCTATGGCTACACCTTC	CASSLGQLSYGYTF
TRBV6-1	TRBJ2-7	-	-	TGTGCCAGCAGTGAAGGGTCCTACGAGCAGTACTTC	CASSEGSYEQYF
TRBV4-1	TRBJ1-1	-	few	TGCGCCAGCAGCCAAGAGGGGGGTGCCGAAGCTTTCTTT	CASSQEGGAEAFF
TRBV11-2	TRBJ1-1	-	-	TGTGCCAGCAGCTCCCGATGGCCAGACACTGAAGCTTTCTTT	CASSSRWPDTEAFF
TRBV2	TRBJ2-7	-	-	TGTGCCAGCAGGGGCTACGAGCAGTACTTC	CASRGYEQYF
TRBV6-2/TRBV6-3	TRBJ2-3	TRBD2	-	TGTGCCAGCAGTTACGGGGGACTAGGGATCACAGATACGCAGTATTTT	CASSYGGLGITDTQYF
TRBV12-3/TRBV12-4	TRBJ1-3	-	-	TGTGGATGGTTAAACTCTGGAAACACCATATATTTT	CGWLNSGNTIYF
TRBV15	TRBJ1-1	TRBD1	few	TGTGCCACCAGCACTCCGGGACAGGGGGCCCACACTGAAGCTTTCTTT	CATSTPGQGAHTEAFF
TRBV12-5	TRBJ1-6	-	-	TGTGCTATTTTATCACCCCTCCACTTT	CAILSPLHF
TRBV6-1	TRBJ1-2	-	few	TGTGCCAGCAGTGAAGGTGGGACGGTCTATGGCTACACCTTC	CASSEGGTVYGYTF
TRBV11-1	TRBJ1-1	-	-	TGTGCCAGCAGCCTCCGCCGGGCCGGTGCTGAAGCTTTCTTT	CASSLRRAGAEAFF
TRBV27	TRBJ2-2	TRBD1	-	TGTGCCAGCCATTGGGACAGGGTGAACACCGGGGAGCTGTTTTTT	CASHWDRVNTGELFF
TRBV20-1	TRBJ1-1	TRBD1	-	TGCAGGGTAGACAGGGGGCCGGGGAACACTGAAGCTTTCTTT	CRVDRGPGNTEAFF
TRBV6-6	TRBJ1-5	-	-	TGTGCCAGCAAAAAGGACAGCAATAGCAATCAGCCCCAGCATTTT	CASKKDSNSNQPQHF
TRBV7-2	TRBJ2-1	TRBD2	-	TGTGCCAGCAGCTTACTATCCCGGAGTAGCGGGGGGGTCAATGAGCAGTTCTTC	CASSLLSRSSGGVNEQFF
TRBV7-2	TRBJ1-6	-	-	TGTGCCAGCAGCTTAGATCCCCCGGGTTCCTATAATTCACCCCTCCACTTT	CASSLDPPGSYNSPLHF
TRBV7-2	TRBJ1-2	TRBD1	few	TGTGCCAGCAGCTTTGGAGGGGGCGCCCGGGGCTACACCTTC	CASSFGGGARGYTF
TRBV7-2	TRBJ1-3	-	-	TGTGCCAGCAGCTTAGTGAGCGGAGGAAACACCATATATTTT	CASSLVSGGNTIYF
TRBV7-9	TRBJ2-3	-	few	TGTGCCAGCAGCCGGGACTCACCAGATACGCAGTATTTT	CASSRDSPDTQYF
TRBV7-2	TRBJ2-4	TRBD1	-	TGTGCCAGCAGCTTAGGACGACAGGGAACCAACATTCAGTACTTC	CASSLGRQGTNIQYF
TRBV5-6	TRBJ1-1	-	-	TGTGCCAGCAGCACCACAGGGATATTGGAAGGCACTGAAGCTTTCTTT	CASSTTGILEGTEAFF
TRBV7-9	TRBJ2-3	-	-	TGTGCCAGCAGCCCCAGGGAGGCGGGATCTAGCACAGATACGCAGTATTTT	CASSPREAGSSTDTQYF
TRBV20-1	TRBJ2-3	TRBD2	few	TGCAGTGCTAGATTGGTAGCGGGGATCACAGATACGCAGTATTTT	CSARLVAGITDTQYF
TRBV30	TRBJ1-1	-	-	TGTGCCTGGAGTGTACGTTTAAGGGTAGTCGGCGGACGCCCATGGGAAGCTTTCTTT	CAWSVRLRVVGGRPWEAFF
TRBV6-2/TRBV6-3	TRBJ1-1	TRBD1	-	TGTGCCAGCAGTTACTCCGGACAGGGGCTAGTATCGTCTGAAGCTTTCTTT	CASSYSGQGLVSSEAFF
TRBV4-1	TRBJ1-2	-	-	TGCGCCAGCAGCCAAGCAGAGAAGAACTATGGCTACACCTTC	CASSQAEKNYGYTF
TRBV7-9	TRBJ1-1	-	many	TGTGCCAGCAGCCCCCAAGGGGGCACTGAAGCTTTCTTT	CASSPQGGTEAFF
TRBV11-2	TRBJ2-4	-	once	TGTGCCAGCAGCCGAGACAGTTCTCTAGCCAAAAACAGTCAGTACTTC	CASSRDSSLAKNSQYF
TRBV7-9	TRBJ2-1	TRBD2	-	TGTGCCAGCAGCTTAACTAGCGCGGTCTATCTAGAGCAGTTCTTC	CASSLTSAVYLEQFF
TRBV19	TRBJ2-2	TRBD1	-	TGTGCCAGTAGTATGGACAGGGGGCGTTTGACCGGGGAGCTGTTTTTT	CASSMDRGRLTGELFF
TRBV6-1	TRBJ1-2	-	-	TGTGCCAGCAGTGAATGGGTAGGACAGAGCTATGGCTACACCTTC	CASSEWVGQSYGYTF
TRBV7-8	TRBJ1-1	TRBD1	-	TGTGCCAGCAGCTCAGGACAGGGGATATTTCCTTTCTTT	CASSSGQGIFPFF
TRBV6-6	TRBJ2-6	-	-	TGTGCCAGCAGTTACCGAGTGTCGGACAGCTCTGGGGCCAACGTCCTGACTTTC	CASSYRVSDSSGANVLTF
TRBV7-6	TRBJ1-2	TRBD1	few	TGTGCCAGCAGCCCAAAGCCGGGACAGGGGGGTGGAGGCTACACCTTC	CASSPKPGQGGGGYTF
TRBV7-2	TRBJ2-1	TRBD2	-	TGTGCCAGCAGCTTAACCCTAGCGGGGGGGAGCGATGAGCAGTTCTTC	CASSLTLAGGSDEQFF
TRBV7-3	TRBJ2-5	TRBD1	-	TGTGCCAGCAGTTCTACAGGGGAGGAGACCCAGTACTTC	CASSSTGEETQYF
TRBV6-2/TRBV6-3	TRBJ1-5	-	few	TGTGCCAGCAGTTACCTGGACGGCAATCAGCCCCAGCATTTT	CASSYLDGNQPQHF
TRBV7-9	TRBJ1-1	TRBD1	-	TGTGCCAGCAGCGGACGGACAGGACGCACTGAAGCTTTCTTT	CASSGRTGRTEAFF
TRBV7-2	TRBJ1-5	-	-	TGTGCCAGCAGCTTAGCCCAGGGTAGACAGCCCCAGCATTTT	CASSLAQGRQPQHF
TRBV7-6	TRBJ2-1	TRBD2	-	TGTGCCAGCAGCTTATCCGGGACTAGCGTCGATGAGCAGTTCTTC	CASSLSGTSVDEQFF